What follows are 27 T cell receptor beta chains derived from one specimen sequenced in a study of vaccination and CD4 T cells after COVID-19. Sequenced with the Oncomine TCR Beta short-read assay was DNA taken from cultured CD4+ T cells. MiXCR, run by TCRdb on the PCR reads, gives a single entry per CDR3 protein. This table holds roughly 10,000 distinct CDR3 sequences, around 40% found once. The antigens these receptors bind are not known. Regarding treatment: roughly nine-day PBMC culture with coronavirus spike peptide pools or control peptides (ViraFEST assay). Sequenced input: CD4+ T cells from blood, cultured in vitro. Receptors originate from a human donor who had recovered from COVID-19.

The chain links TRBV7-9 to TRBJ2-3; 9 bases match TRBD2. Germline V gives CDR1 SEHNR, CDR2 FQNEAQ (reference sequence). CDR3 length: 15 amino acids. V shed 5 bases and J 4 bases; nucleotides not matched to a gene: 7. The CDR3 reads CASSPIAGVADTQYF. The CDR3 DNA reads TGTGCCAGCAGCCCCATAGCGGGAGTCGCAGATACGCAGTATTTT.

The genes are TRBV7-2 and TRBJ1-5; D perhaps matches TRBD1 (5 bases). Germline V gene data show CDR1 as SGHTA and CDR2 as FQGNSA. There are 13 residues in the CDR3. V was clipped by 4 bases and J by 5 bases, with 9 bases between them. In DNA form, the CDR3 reads TGTGCCAGCAGCTCGGGGGGGGATCAGCCCCAGCATTTT. Its protein product is CASSSGGDQPQHF.

The V call is TRBV20-1, the J call TRBJ1-1; D call uncertain. V was cut by 3 bases and J by 5 bases, with 13 bases left in between. Germline V gene lookup returns CDR1 DFQATT and CDR2 SNEGSKA (reference sequence). The CDR3 has 13 residues. The DNA for the CDR3 is TGCAGTGCTAGTGACCTTCTATCGACTGAAGCTTTCTTT. The encoded protein is CSASDLLSTEAFF.

The chain is built from TRBV6-1 and TRBJ2-1, with D uncertain. V gave up 2 bases and J gave up 3 bases, with 8 bases separating them. There are 14 residues in the CDR3. Looked up from germline, CDR1 is MNHNS and CDR2 is SASEGT. This CDR3 is CASSETDDYNEQFF. The CDR3 DNA sequence: TGTGCCAGCAGTGAAACCGACGACTACAATGAGCAGTTCTTC.

This clonotype appeared a few times. The rearrangement uses TRBV20-1 and TRBJ2-1, with D perhaps assigned TRBD1 or TRBD2 (7 bases each). The CDR3 consists of 17 residues. Germline V lookup: CDR1 DFQATT, CDR2 SNEGSKA (reference sequence). The germline V and J ends were trimmed by 0 bases and 4 bases, with 19 bases remaining between them. In nucleotides, the CDR3 is TGCAGTGCTAGAGATCAGGGGGGGTTAATAGGGTACAATGAGCAGTTCTTC. This sequence encodes CSARDQGGLIGYNEQFF.

This chain connects TRBV10-1 to TRBJ2-5; D is unclear. Germline V gene sequence: CDR1 WNHNN, CDR2 SYGVQD (reference sequence). Trimming cost V 2 bases and J 5 bases, with 6 bases left between them. The CDR3 is 12 amino acids. The DNA of the CDR3 is TGCGCCAGCAGTGAGCCTAGGGAGACCCAGTACTTC. Its translation: CASSEPRETQYF.

The rearrangement joins TRBV7-8 to TRBJ1-6; D is unresolved. V was cut by 2 bases and J by 5 bases, with 7 bases left in between. CDR1 is SGHVS, CDR2 FQNEAQ, per germline. The CDR3 runs 14 residues. CDR3 protein: CASSLTGDNSPLHF. In DNA form, the CDR3 reads TGTGCCAGCAGCTTAACCGGGGATAATTCACCCCTCCACTTT.

This chain connects TRBV20-1 to TRBJ1-2; D may be TRBD1 (6 bases). V was pared by 0 bases and J by 6 bases, with 14 bases between. Germline CDR1 is DFQATT and CDR2 is SNEGSKA (reference sequence). The CDR3 sequence is 14 residues long. CDR3 coding DNA: TGCAGTGCTAGAGATCGCAGGGGTGATAATGGCTACACCTTC. Residues: CSARDRRGDNGYTF.

V is TRBV11-3 and J is TRBJ2-7; 14 nucleotides align to TRBD2. The CDR3 loop spans 22 amino acids. Germline lookup yields CDR1 SGHNT and CDR2 YENEEA. The V and J ends lost 0 bases and 3 bases, in that order; junction bases with no gene match: 19. CDR3 region: CASSLDYGVRGLAGARIYEQYF. CDR3 DNA: TGTGCCAGCAGCTTAGACTACGGGGTGCGGGGACTAGCGGGGGCACGGATCTACGAGCAGTACTTC.

This chain links TRBV11-3 with TRBJ1-3, with D possibly TRBD1 on 5 matching bases. CDR3 length: 14 amino acids. The germline V gene has CDR1 SGHNT and CDR2 YENEEA. Trimming took off 6 bases at V and 0 bases at J, with 9 bases between the two ends. CDR3 sequence reads: CASRRTSSGNTIYF. CDR3 bases: TGTGCCAGCAGACGGACAAGCTCTGGAAACACCATATATTTT.

This clonotype was observed a handful of times. The chain combines TRBV7-9 with TRBJ1-5; D call uncertain. The germline V gene has CDR1 SEHNR and CDR2 FQNEAQ (reference sequence). The CDR3 spans 12 residues. Trimming stripped 5 bases from V and 7 bases from J, with 9 bases between. CDR3 in amino acids: CASSRELQPQHF. The CDR3 DNA is TGTGCCAGCAGCCGCGAGCTGCAGCCCCAGCATTTT.

This chain joins TRBV20-1 and TRBJ1-2, with D possibly being TRBD1 (6 bases). Trimming stripped 5 bases from V and 2 bases from J, with 15 bases between. This CDR3 region has 14 residues. Germline lookup yields CDR1 DFQATT and CDR2 SNEGSKA (reference sequence). This CDR3 is CSAVPQGINYGYTF. In nucleotides, the CDR3 is TGCAGTGCTGTTCCTCAGGGGATCAACTATGGCTACACCTTC.

This chain connects TRBV19 to TRBJ1-5; 7 bases are shared with TRBD1. V lost 3 bases, J lost 4 bases, and 6 bases stayed unmatched. This CDR3 has 15 residues. From germline, CDR1 is LNHDA and CDR2 SQIVND (reference sequence). In DNA, the CDR3 is TGTGCCAGTAGTATTCCCAGGGGGGGGAATCAGCCCCAGCATTTT. Its translation is CASSIPRGGNQPQHF.

This clonotype was seen a few times. The chain links TRBV6-1 to TRBJ2-2; 8 bases match TRBD1. CDR3 length: 13 residues. V shed 5 bases and J 6 bases; nucleotides not matched to a gene: 2. Germline V gene sequence: CDR1 MNHNS, CDR2 SASEGT. CDR3 in DNA: TGTGCCAGCAGTAGACAGGGGTCCGGGGAGCTGTTTTTT. Protein product: CASSRQGSGELFF.

This clonotype occurred a few times. This chain connects TRBV7-2 to TRBJ1-1, with 7 bases identical to TRBD1. Germline assignment: CDR1 SGHTA and CDR2 FQGNSA. The CDR3 consists of 15 residues. V trimming: 1 base; J trimming: 3 bases; junction bases outside the gene matches: 5. The CDR3 spells CASSLVTGVYTEAFF. The CDR3 coding sequence is TGTGCCAGCAGCTTAGTAACAGGGGTGTACACTGAAGCTTTCTTT.

The V and J genes are TRBV5-6 and TRBJ2-5; D assignment may be TRBD1 or TRBD2 (5 bases each). The V gene lost 1 base and the J gene lost 5 bases, with 12 bases spanning the gap. Looked up from germline, CDR1 is SGHDT and CDR2 is YYEEEE. The CDR3 contains 14 residues. CDR3 region: CASSLRHEGETQYF. The CDR3 DNA follows: TGTGCCAGCAGCTTGAGACACGAGGGGGAGACCCAGTACTTC.

CDR3 residues: CSARGEGQAPAPGGYTF. Written as DNA, the CDR3 is TGCAGTGCTAGAGGAGAGGGACAGGCGCCGGCCCCGGGTGGCTACACCTTC. This rearrangement joins TRBV20-1 to TRBJ1-2, with TRBD1 matching over 8 bases. The CDR3 length is 17 residues. The germline CDR1 and CDR2 sequences are DFQATT and SNEGSKA (reference sequence). V trimming: 1 base; J trimming: 7 bases; junction bases outside the gene matches: 17.

This clonotype was counted only a few times. The chain couples TRBV5-5 to TRBJ1-1; D remains ambiguous. This CDR3 region has 15 residues. V lost 4 bases and J 2 bases, leaving 15 bases between the germline ends. Germline-derived CDR1 and CDR2 are SGHKS and YYEKEE (reference sequence). CDR3: CASSLQPLINTEAFF. CDR3 DNA: TGTGCCAGCAGCCTCCAGCCCCTGATTAACACTGAAGCTTTCTTT.

This chain connects TRBV6-1 to TRBJ2-7; 7 nucleotides match TRBD1. The CDR3 consists of 16 residues. Germline V gene data show CDR1 as MNHNS and CDR2 as SASEGT. J gave up 0 bases and V 1 base, and 6 bases lay outside the gene matches. This chain's CDR3 is CASSEEIGTASYEQYF. The CDR3, as DNA: TGTGCCAGCAGTGAAGAAATAGGGACAGCCTCCTACGAGCAGTACTTC.

V and J are TRBV11-3 and TRBJ1-6; no reliable D call. V was trimmed by 0 bases and J by 7 bases, leaving 4 bases between them. This CDR3 comprises 13 residues. Germline V gene sequence: CDR1 SGHNT, CDR2 YENEEA. The DNA of the CDR3 is TGTGCCAGCAGCTTAGAAGGGAATTCACCCCTCCACTTT. Translated, it gives CASSLEGNSPLHF.

The chain uses TRBV12-3 or TRBV12-4 and TRBJ1-3; D not certain. V was clipped by 3 bases and J by 4 bases, with 16 bases between them. The CDR3 has 16 residues. CDR3: CASSFGLLGQGNTIYF. Here the CDR3 DNA reads TGTGCCAGCAGTTTTGGCCTCCTGGGCCAGGGAAACACCATATATTTT.

The chain carries TRBV10-3 and TRBJ2-7, with D perhaps TRBD1 or TRBD2 (6 bases each). Germline V CDR1 and CDR2: ENHRY, SYGVKD. V lost 6 bases to trimming and J lost 7 bases, with 10 bases between them. This CDR3 is built from 11 residues. CDR3 in DNA: TGTGCCATCAGCCGGGGGCGAGAGCAGTACTTC. It codes for CAISRGREQYF.

This clonotype was seen more than once but under ten times. V usage is TRBV6-4 and J usage is TRBJ1-6, with D uncertain. V gave up 2 bases and J gave up 3 bases, with 2 bases separating them. CDR3 size: 13 residues. Germline V gives CDR1 MRHNA, CDR2 SNTAGT. CDR3 residues: CASSDSYNSPLHF. CDR3 DNA sequence: TGTGCCAGCAGTGACAGCTATAATTCACCCCTCCACTTT.

This chain joins TRBV6-2 or TRBV6-3 and TRBJ2-1; TRBD2 is a possible D gene (6 bases). V lost 5 bases, J lost 8 bases, and 19 bases lay in between. This CDR3 region has 15 residues. Germline CDR1 is MNHEY and CDR2 is SVGEGT. The CDR3: CASSPYRLDVYEQFF. The CDR3 DNA follows: TGTGCCAGCAGTCCTTATAGACTAGATGTCTATGAGCAGTTCTTC.

This chain connects TRBV10-2 to TRBJ1-4; 9 bases are shared with TRBD1. The germline CDR1 and CDR2 sequences are WSHSY and SAAADI. V gave up 7 bases and J gave up 8 bases; unmatched junction bases: 5. This CDR3 is built from 13 residues. The CDR3 region has the DNA TGCGCCAGCAAGGACAGGGGAAGGGAAAAACTGTTTTTT. Translated, it gives CASKDRGREKLFF.

V usage is TRBV6-5 and J usage is TRBJ2-2; D uncertain. The CDR3 extends over 14 amino acids. The germline gives CDR1 MNHEY, CDR2 SVGAGI. Trimming left V 0 bases short and J 7 bases short, with 9 bases between. The CDR3 is CASSYSTTRGELFF. Written as DNA, the CDR3 is TGTGCCAGCAGTTACTCGACGACCCGCGGGGAGCTGTTTTTT.

The gene calls are TRBV6-7 and TRBJ2-5, with D possibly TRBD2 on 5 matching bases. TRBV6-7 is marked as an open reading frame, function uncertain. V lost 2 bases, J lost 1 base, and 11 bases lay in between. The CDR3 spans 15 residues. CDR3 DNA: TGTGCCAGCAGTTACCGGCGGAGGAGCCAAGAGACCCAGTACTTC. Translating it yields CASSYRRRSQETQYF.